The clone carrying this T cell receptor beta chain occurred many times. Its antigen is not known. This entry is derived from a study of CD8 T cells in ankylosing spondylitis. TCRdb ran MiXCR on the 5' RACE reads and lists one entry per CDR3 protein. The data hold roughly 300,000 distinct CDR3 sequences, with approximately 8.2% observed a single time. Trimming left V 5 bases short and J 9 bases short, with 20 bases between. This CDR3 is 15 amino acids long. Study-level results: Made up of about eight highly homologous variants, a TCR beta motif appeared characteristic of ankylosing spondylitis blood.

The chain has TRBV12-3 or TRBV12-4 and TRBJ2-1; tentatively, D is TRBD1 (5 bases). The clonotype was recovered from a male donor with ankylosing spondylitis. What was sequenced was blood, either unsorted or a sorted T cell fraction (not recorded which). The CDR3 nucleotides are TGTGCCAGCAGTCCCTTGGGATCGAATCAGGGTGAGCAGTTCTTC. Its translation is CASSPLGSNQGEQFF.